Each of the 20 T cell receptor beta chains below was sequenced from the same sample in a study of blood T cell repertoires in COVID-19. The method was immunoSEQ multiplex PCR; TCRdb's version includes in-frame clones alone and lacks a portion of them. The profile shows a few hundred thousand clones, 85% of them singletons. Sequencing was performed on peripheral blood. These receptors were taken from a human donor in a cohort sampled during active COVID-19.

CDR3 in amino acids: CASSLGARIQTQYF. The CDR3 bases are TGTGCCAGCAGCTTAGGGGCCAGAATACAGACCCAGTACTTC. The rearrangement links TRBV7-8 to TRBJ2-5, with D unresolved. CDR1 and CDR2 from the germline V gene are SGHVS and FQNEAQ. V lost 1 base to trimming and J lost 6 bases, with 12 bases between them. The CDR3 runs 14 residues.

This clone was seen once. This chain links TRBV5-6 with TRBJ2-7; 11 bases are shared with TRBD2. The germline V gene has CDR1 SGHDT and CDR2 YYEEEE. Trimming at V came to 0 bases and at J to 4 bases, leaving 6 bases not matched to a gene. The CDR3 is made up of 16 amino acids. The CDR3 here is CASSLVVASGGYEQYF. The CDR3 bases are TGTGCCAGCAGCTTGGTGGTCGCTAGCGGGGGGTACGAGCAGTACTTC.

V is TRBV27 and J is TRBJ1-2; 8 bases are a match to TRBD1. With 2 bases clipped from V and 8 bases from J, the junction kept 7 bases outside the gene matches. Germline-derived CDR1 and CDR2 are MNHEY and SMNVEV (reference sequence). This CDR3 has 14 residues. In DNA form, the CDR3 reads TGTGCCAGCAGTTTAACCCGGACAGGGTTCGGCTACACCTTC. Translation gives CASSLTRTGFGYTF.

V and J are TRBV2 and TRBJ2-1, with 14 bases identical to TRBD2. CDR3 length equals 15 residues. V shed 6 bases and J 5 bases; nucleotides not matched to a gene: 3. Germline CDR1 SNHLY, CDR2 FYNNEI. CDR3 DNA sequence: TGTGCCAGCAGCGGACTAGCGGGGGGTGACAATGAGCAGTTCTTC. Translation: CASSGLAGGDNEQFF.

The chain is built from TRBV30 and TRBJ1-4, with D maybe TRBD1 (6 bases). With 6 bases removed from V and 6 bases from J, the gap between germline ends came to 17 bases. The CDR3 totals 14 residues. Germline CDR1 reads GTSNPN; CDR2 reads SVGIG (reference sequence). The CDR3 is CACNKGDTYEKLFF. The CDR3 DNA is TGTGCCTGCAACAAAGGGGACACTTATGAAAAACTGTTTTTT. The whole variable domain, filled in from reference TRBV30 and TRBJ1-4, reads SQTIHQWPATLVQPVGSPLSLECTVEGTSNPNLYWYRQAAGRGLQLLFYSVGIGQISSEVPQNLSASRPQDRQFILSSKKLLLSDSGFYLCACNKGDTYEKLFFGSGTQLSVL.

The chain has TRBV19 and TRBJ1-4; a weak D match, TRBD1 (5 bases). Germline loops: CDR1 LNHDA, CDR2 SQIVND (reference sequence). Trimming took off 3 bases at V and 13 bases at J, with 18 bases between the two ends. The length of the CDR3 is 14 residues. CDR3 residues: CASSIASPGSGLFF. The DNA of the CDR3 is TGTGCCAGTAGTATCGCGTCCCCAGGGTCTGGACTGTTTTTT.

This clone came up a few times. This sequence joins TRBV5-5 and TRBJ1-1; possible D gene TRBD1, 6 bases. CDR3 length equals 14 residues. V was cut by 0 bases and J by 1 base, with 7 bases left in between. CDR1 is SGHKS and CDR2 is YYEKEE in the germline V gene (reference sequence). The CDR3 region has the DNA TGTGCCAGCAGCTTGGGGGGACAGAACACTGAAGCTTTCTTT. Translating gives CASSLGGQNTEAFF. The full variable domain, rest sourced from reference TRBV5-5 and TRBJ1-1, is DAGVTQSPTHLIKTRGQQVTLRCSPISGHKSVSWYQQVLGQGPQFIFQYYEKEERGRGNFPDRFSARQFPNYSSELNVNALLLGDSALYLCASSLGGQNTEAFFGQGTRLTVV.

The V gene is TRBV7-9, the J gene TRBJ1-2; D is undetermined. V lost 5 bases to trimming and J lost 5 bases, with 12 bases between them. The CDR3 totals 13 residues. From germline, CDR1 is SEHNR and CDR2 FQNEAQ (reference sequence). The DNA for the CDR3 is TGTGCCAGCAGCGTCGGCGGTGATTATGGCTACACCTTC. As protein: CASSVGGDYGYTF.

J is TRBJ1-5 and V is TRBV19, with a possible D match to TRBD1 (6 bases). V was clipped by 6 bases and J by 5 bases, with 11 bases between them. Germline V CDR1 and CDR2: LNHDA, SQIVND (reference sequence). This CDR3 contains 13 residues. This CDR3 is CASRYREDQPQHF. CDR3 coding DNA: TGTGCCAGTAGGTACAGGGAAGATCAGCCCCAGCATTTT.

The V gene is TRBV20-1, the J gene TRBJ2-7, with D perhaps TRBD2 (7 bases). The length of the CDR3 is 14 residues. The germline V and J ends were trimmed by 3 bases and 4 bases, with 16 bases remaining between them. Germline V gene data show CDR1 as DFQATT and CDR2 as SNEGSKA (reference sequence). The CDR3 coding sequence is TGCAGTGCTAGTGGTCGGGGGGCGACATACGAGCAGTACTTC. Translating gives CSASGRGATYEQYF.

CDR3 in amino acids: CASSLTGLDGYTF. CDR3 DNA: TGTGCCAGCAGCTTAACAGGTCTGGATGGCTACACCTTC. J is TRBJ1-2 and V is TRBV7-6, with D possibly being TRBD1 (5 bases). This CDR3 comprises 13 residues. V was clipped by 2 bases and J by 6 bases, with 10 bases between them. Germline V gene lookup returns CDR1 SGHVS and CDR2 FNYEAQ.

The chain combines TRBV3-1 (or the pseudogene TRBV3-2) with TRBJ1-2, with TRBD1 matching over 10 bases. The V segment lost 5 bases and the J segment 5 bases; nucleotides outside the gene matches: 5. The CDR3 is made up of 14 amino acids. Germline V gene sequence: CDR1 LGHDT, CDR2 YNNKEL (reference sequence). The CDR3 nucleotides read TGTGCCAGCAGCAGGGACAGGGGTACATATGGCTACACCTTC. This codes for CASSRDRGTYGYTF.

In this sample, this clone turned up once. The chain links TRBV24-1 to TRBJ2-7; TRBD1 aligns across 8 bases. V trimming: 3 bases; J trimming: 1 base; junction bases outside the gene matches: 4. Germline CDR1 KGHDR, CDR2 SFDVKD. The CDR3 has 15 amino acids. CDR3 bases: TGTGCCACCAGTGATCCAGGGGGCAGTTCCTACGAGCAGTACTTC. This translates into CATSDPGGSSYEQYF.

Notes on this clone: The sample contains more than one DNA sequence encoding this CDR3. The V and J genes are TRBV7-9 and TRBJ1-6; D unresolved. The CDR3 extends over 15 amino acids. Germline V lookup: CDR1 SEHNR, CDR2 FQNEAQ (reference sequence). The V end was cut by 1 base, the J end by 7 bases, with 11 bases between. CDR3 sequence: CASSLVTGENSPLHF. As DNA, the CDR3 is TGTGCCAGCAGCTTAGTAACCGGGGAAAATTCACCCCTCCACTTT.

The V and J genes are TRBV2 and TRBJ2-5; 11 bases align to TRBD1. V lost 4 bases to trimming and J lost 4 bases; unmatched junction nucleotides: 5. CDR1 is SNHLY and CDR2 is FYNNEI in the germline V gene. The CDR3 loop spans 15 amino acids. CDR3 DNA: TGTGCCAGCAGTGTTCGGGACAGGGGGTCAGAGACCCAGTACTTC. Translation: CASSVRDRGSETQYF.

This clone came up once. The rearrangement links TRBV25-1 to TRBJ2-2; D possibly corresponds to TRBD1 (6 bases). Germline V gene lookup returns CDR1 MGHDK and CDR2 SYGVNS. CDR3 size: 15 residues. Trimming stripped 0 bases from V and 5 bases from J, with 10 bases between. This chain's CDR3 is CASSEYRGETGELFF. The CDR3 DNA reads TGTGCCAGCAGTGAATACAGGGGAGAGACCGGGGAGCTGTTTTTT.

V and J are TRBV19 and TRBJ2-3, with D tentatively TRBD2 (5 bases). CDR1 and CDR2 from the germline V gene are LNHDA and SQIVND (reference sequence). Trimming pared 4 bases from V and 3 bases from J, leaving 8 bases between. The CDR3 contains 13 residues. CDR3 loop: CASSREWTDTQYF. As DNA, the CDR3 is TGTGCCAGTAGTAGGGAGTGGACAGATACGCAGTATTTT.

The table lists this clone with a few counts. CDR3 sequence reads: CASSLTQGHSPLHF. CDR3 bases: TGCGCCAGCAGCTTGACGCAGGGCCATTCACCCCTCCACTTT. This chain connects TRBV5-1 to TRBJ1-6; D is perhaps TRBD1 (5 bases). Deletions cut 1 base from V and 8 bases from J, with 10 bases between. CDR3 length: 14 amino acids. Looked up from germline, CDR1 is SGHRS and CDR2 is YFSETQ. Drawing the rest from reference TRBV5-1 and TRBJ1-6, the complete variable domain is KAGVTQTPRYLIKTRGQQVTLSCSPISGHRSVSWYQQTPGQGLQFLFEYFSETQRNKGNFPGRFSGRQFSNSRSEMNVSTLELGDSALYLCASSLTQGHSPLHFGNGTRLTVT.

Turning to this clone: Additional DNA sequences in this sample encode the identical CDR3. CDR3 amino acids: CAWSVSVNQPQHF. The CDR3 DNA reads as TGTGCCTGGAGTGTAAGCGTCAATCAGCCCCAGCATTTT. This chain joins TRBV30 and TRBJ1-5; D ambiguous. The germline V and J ends were trimmed by 0 bases and 3 bases, with 6 bases remaining between them. CDR3 length equals 13 residues. Germline lookup yields CDR1 GTSNPN and CDR2 SVGIG (reference sequence).

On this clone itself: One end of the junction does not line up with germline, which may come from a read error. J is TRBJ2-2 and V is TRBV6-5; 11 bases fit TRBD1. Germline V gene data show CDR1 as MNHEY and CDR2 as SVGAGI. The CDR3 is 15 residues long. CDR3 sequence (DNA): TGTGCCGGCAGGACAGGGGGCGCTTGGACCGGGGAGCTGTTTTTT. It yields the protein CAGRTGGAWTGELFF.